This entry describes one TCR beta chain. Its antigen specificity is not known. No much larger clonotype is one base removed from it; base qualities were not supplied. PBMCs were isolated by Ficoll-Paque density gradient centrifugation. These reads were obtained on an Illumina NovaSeq 6000. Using 5'RACE with constant-segment primers, TCRalpha and TCRbeta cDNA libraries were constructed, with sample barcodes and unique molecular identifiers added in the process. Trizol reagent was used to extract RNA from every sample. Library amplification was performed in two PCR steps, and a second sample barcode and Illumina TruSeq adapters were introduced in the second step. Sequencing of the libraries was done on an Illumina NovaSeq, producing 2 x 150 bp paired-end reads. Turning to the authors' computational methods: Reads were demultiplexed and collapsed into UMI-guided consensus sequences with migec v1.2.7. Using mixcr v2.1.11, the UMI consensuses were aligned to TRA and TRB V and J templates and assembled into clonotypes. A clonotype was counted as expanded or contracted only if both edgeR and NoisET called the change significant, with noise models trained on biological replicates. For edgeR calls, the thresholds were a false discovery rate-adjusted p below 0.01 and a log2 fold-change of 1. As an exploratory analysis of dynamics, PCA with hierarchical clustering was applied to max-normalized trajectories of the 1000 most abundant clonotypes. Separately sequenced CD4+ and CD8+ repertoires were used to assign a CD4 or CD8 phenotype to each responding clone. TCRdb cleaned the public reads at Q25 with fastp, built clones with MiXCR and kept in-frame beta chains. Every CDR3 protein is listed once, alongside the most common genes and DNA of its rows. None of the V and J calls come from the authors' own analysis; TCRdb made them. This sample has 300,000 to 400,000 distinct CDR3 sequences in its table, and around 30% of those were observed once. Less than 15% of the sample comes from the top ten.

This specimen comes from a study of T-cell memory formation after mild COVID-19 (dated by TCRdb to the early 2020s). For context, the study as a whole: TCR sequence clusters from the two donors were found to be largely donor specific. The cohort comprised two young, previously healthy adult volunteers, one female and one male. In two donors, T-cell clones that expanded and contracted after mild COVID-19 were followed by sequencing TCRalpha and TCRbeta repertoires longitudinally. Overall results and qualifications from the work: Contracting CD4+ clones were found mainly in CM and EM memory subsets, while CD8+ clones were enriched in EMRA. Some responding clones were detected in pre-infection memory, which suggested that pre-existing cross-reactive memory T cells had joined the SARS-CoV-2 response. The second-wave clones that peaked on day 37 were not confirmed to be SARS-CoV-2 specific. Clones contracting from day 15 to 85 had balanced CD4/CD8 phenotypes, while a second wave expanding from day 15 to 37 was biased towards CD4+. The study included only a couple of mild cases, and larger cohorts that include severe cases with pre-infection samples were judged to be necessary.

CDR1 and CDR2, looked up from the germline V gene (reference sequence), are LNHDA and SQIVND. Spanning cysteine to phenylalanine, the CDR3 consists of 13 amino acids. This entry keeps only the CDR3 DNA: 39 bases, framed from base 1. Trimming takes 7 bases off V and 4 bases off J; junction bases not matched to a gene: 3. This receptor was obtained from an adult woman who had mild COVID-19 (a few samples of this study predate the infection). The sample titles of this study are shuffled in the database, so cell type and time point are left out; the donor was told from shared clones. The rearranged chain carries TRBV19 and TRBJ2-5; TRBD2 agrees with 10 junctional bases. Sequenced: PBMCs or a T cell subset sorted from them (not recorded which). The CDR3: CASNRLAGETQYF. The DNA is TGTGCCAGTAATAGACTAGCGGGAGAGACCCAGTACTTC.